Each of the 7 T cell receptor beta chains below was sequenced from the same sample in a study of shared clonotypes between healthy human individuals. Method: immunoSEQ multiplex PCR; TCRdb's copy keeps in-frame clones and lacks some. Of some 1.4 million clones listed, roughly 96% are singletons. Sequenced material: naive CD4+ T cells sorted from blood. The sample's subset: CD45RA+ positively selected. The receptor set was obtained from a man aged 30-40 years in good health.

The rearrangement uses TRBV29-1 and TRBJ2-1, with 7 bases matching TRBD1. CDR3 size: 13 residues. CDR1 SQVTM and CDR2 ANQGSEA come from the germline V gene. V lost 8 bases and J lost 4; bases outside the gene matches: 8. The CDR3 nucleotides are TGCAGCCTTCGACAGGGCAATTACAATGAGCAGTTCTTC. Translation: CSLRQGNYNEQFF.

This chain connects TRBV11-2 to TRBJ2-2; D uncertain. V was clipped by 1 base and J by 5 bases, with 8 bases between them. The CDR3 spans 14 residues. Germline CDR1 is SGHAT and CDR2 is FQNNGV. CDR3 coding DNA: TGTGCCAGCAGCTTAGTTTGGGGAACCGGGGAGCTGTTTTTT. It translates to CASSLVWGTGELFF. The entire variable domain, with the rest obtained from reference TRBV11-2 and TRBJ2-2, is as follows: EAGVAQSPRYKIIEKRQSVAFWCNPISGHATLYWYQQILGQGPKLLIQFQNNGVVDDSQLPKDRFSAERLKGVDSTLKIQPAKLEDSAVYLCASSLVWGTGELFFGEGSRLTVL.

The chain couples TRBV5-4 to TRBJ1-2; D uncertain. Trimming stripped 4 bases from V and 2 bases from J, with 15 bases between. Per germline, CDR1 SGHNT and CDR2 YYREEE (reference sequence). The CDR3 is made up of 15 amino acids. The CDR3 DNA sequence: TGTGCCAGCAGCCAAACACGAACGGACAACTATGGCTACACCTTC. Its translation: CASSQTRTDNYGYTF.

This clone occurred many times. The V gene is TRBV7-3, the J gene TRBJ2-5; D may match TRBD1 or TRBD2 (6 bases each). The V and J ends lost 3 bases and 5 bases respectively, with 10 bases between them. CDR1 and CDR2 from the germline V gene are SGHTA and FQGTGA. The CDR3 has 13 residues. The CDR3 protein is CASSFGGGETQYF. CDR3 nucleotides: TGTGCCAGCAGCTTCGGAGGGGGTGAGACCCAGTACTTC.

The chain carries TRBV7-2 and TRBJ2-1, with a weak D call TRBD1 (5 bases). The CDR3 is 12 residues long. In germline, CDR1 is SGHTA, CDR2 FQGNSA. With 4 bases removed from V and 8 bases from J, the gap between germline ends came to 9 bases. CDR3 nucleotide sequence: TGTGCCAGCAGCTCGCAGGGTCATGAGCAGTTCTTC. Protein: CASSSQGHEQFF.

This chain joins TRBV5-1 and TRBJ1-2; D uncertain. Trimming removed 0 bases at V and 4 bases at J, with 10 bases between. The CDR3 length is 14 residues. Germline V gives CDR1 SGHRS, CDR2 YFSETQ. CDR3 sequence reads: CASSLAEGPYGYTF. CDR3 sequence (DNA): TGCGCCAGCAGCTTGGCCGAGGGTCCCTATGGCTACACCTTC.

V and J are TRBV19 and TRBJ2-1; 8 nucleotides align to TRBD1. V was clipped by 6 bases and J by 8 bases; unmatched bases: 6. The CDR3 is 13 residues long. Looked up from germline, CDR1 is LNHDA and CDR2 is SQIVND (reference sequence). CDR3 protein: CASSRQGADEQFF. The CDR3 coding sequence is TGTGCCAGTAGCAGGCAGGGGGCCGATGAGCAGTTCTTC.